This TCR beta chain was obtained from a study of T cells in Graves' hyperthyroidism and ophthalmopathy (dated by TCRdb to about 2019). Looking at the study overall: Peripheral blood samples were taken at the time of initial diagnosis, prior to any treatment. To identify TCR V-J signatures that set the groups apart, the researchers used a discovery cohort of approximately 98 patients, made up of roughly 45 with Graves' ophthalmopathy and some 60 with stable Graves' hyperthyroidism. Prospective prediction of ophthalmopathy was tested in an independent validation cohort of fewer than 20 hyperthyroidism patients and 15 to 17 patients who later progressed to ophthalmopathy. For training and testing, the roughly 100 patients in the discovery cohort were randomly divided in a 7:3 ratio. The study also compared thyroid tissue and blood T-cell repertoires from more than 5 Graves' hyperthyroidism patients. After blood sampling, hyperthyroidism patients were treated with methimazole at a starting dose of 30 mg daily, and ophthalmopathy patients were treated with high-dose intravenous methylprednisolone. TCR Vbeta CDR3 sequencing of 120 to 150 peripheral blood samples (over 40 ophthalmopathy, approximately 80 hyperthyroidism and roughly 17 progressor patients) is reported in the paper. Paper-wide results and their limitations: In validation, the model predicted progression to ophthalmopathy with 55% to 71% sensitivity and 72% to 85% specificity, a median of 6.5 months before onset. A model built on a 13 V-J signature distinguished ophthalmopathy from stable hyperthyroidism, reaching around 90% sensitivity and 81.08% specificity in cross-validation and 80%/75% in testing. Sample size was not statistically predetermined, and investigators were not blinded to group allocation. Blood samples also contained most of the expanded thyroid clonotypes (frequency above 0.001), which suggests that blood repertoires may reflect thyroid immune responses.

Trimming removed 3 bases from V and 5 bases from J, leaving 11 bases between the germline ends. The CDR3 starts with the cysteine, ends with the phenylalanine, and has 14 residues. Just CDR3 DNA is preserved here, 42 bases in frame from base 1. CDR1 and CDR2 are drawn from the germline V gene: MNHNS, SASEGT. The hyperthyroidism patients were between 18 and 65 years old and newly diagnosed, with a disease duration of less than 2 months. The study excluded patients with uncontrolled infections, other autoimmune diseases, pregnancy or lactation. Diagnoses relied on clinical symptoms, serum thyroxine and TRAb, thyroid ultrasound and orbital computed tomography. Blood from progressor patients was drawn when they were first diagnosed with hyperthyroidism, before any ophthalmopathy symptoms appeared. Ficoll-Paque density gradient centrifugation was used to isolate PBMCs from about 9.4 ml of fresh peripheral blood. Patients classed as progressors first received a Graves' hyperthyroidism diagnosis and then went on to develop ophthalmopathy during follow-up. Total RNA was extracted using Trizol reagent, and RNA quality was assessed on an Agilent 2100 Bioanalyzer.

This clonotype was seen repeatedly, ten times or more. The clone's antigen remains unknown. Base qualities are not recorded, but no much larger clone differs from it by a single base. Amplification of TCR beta CDR3 regions was carried out from RNA transcripts. A first-round RT-PCR of the TCR CDR3 used the HTBI primer set with the Qiagen OneStep RT-PCR kit. A second multiplex PCR round built the libraries, followed by size selection and purification. Libraries were sequenced paired-end with 100 bp reads on an Illumina HiSeq2000. On the authors' methods: SOAPnuke was used to process the raw data, with reads discarded if the reads contained adapters or uncalled bases, had a mean Phred below 15, or lacked an exact constant-primer or identifier match. COPE v1.2.5 was used to merge the high-quality paired reads, and each unique nucleotide sequence was defined as a clonotype. MiTCR v1.1 was used to align the clonotypes against IMGT TRBV, TRBD and TRBJ reference segments. Only V-J combinations with frequency above 0.0001, covering 98% to 99.2% of repertoires, were analysed. The TCS score was defined as F50 (clonal expansion) divided by E x V (chaos), with BLOSUM62-based TCRdist calculated between CDR3 peptides within each V-J. Welch's t-statistics and random forest reduced several hundred V-J features to some 14, which were used in a naive Bayes classifier (R e1071). Using fastp trimming at Q25 and MiXCR clonotype assembly, TCRdb reanalyzed the public sequencing data and kept in-frame beta chains. Duplicate CDR3 protein sequences are folded into a single record with the most common DNA and genes. It is TCRdb's table, rather than the study itself, that gives the V and J calls and clone size. The table for this sample lists a few hundred thousand distinct CDR3 sequences; approximately 14% of them were counted only once. The ten largest clonotypes hold 25% to 30% of the sample.

Source material: blood. The TCR was taken from a woman under 30 with Graves' hyperthyroidism that later progressed to Graves' ophthalmopathy. The V and J genes are TRBV6-1 and TRBJ1-5, with no reliable assignment of the D segment. The CDR3 corresponds to CASSDILGDQPQHF. The DNA is as follows: TGTGCCAGCAGTGATATATTGGGAGATCAGCCCCAGCATTTT.